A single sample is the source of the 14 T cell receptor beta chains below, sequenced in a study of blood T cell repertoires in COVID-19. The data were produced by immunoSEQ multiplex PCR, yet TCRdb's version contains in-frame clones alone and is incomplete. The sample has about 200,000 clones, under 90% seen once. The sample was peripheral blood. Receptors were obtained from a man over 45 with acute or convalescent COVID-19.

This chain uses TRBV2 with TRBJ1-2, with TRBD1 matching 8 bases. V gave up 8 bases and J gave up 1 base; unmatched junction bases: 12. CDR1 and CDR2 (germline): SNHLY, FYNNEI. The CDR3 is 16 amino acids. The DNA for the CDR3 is TGTGCCAGCGGCCGGGACAGGTGGGGATATAACTATGGCTACACCTTC. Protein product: CASGRDRWGYNYGYTF.

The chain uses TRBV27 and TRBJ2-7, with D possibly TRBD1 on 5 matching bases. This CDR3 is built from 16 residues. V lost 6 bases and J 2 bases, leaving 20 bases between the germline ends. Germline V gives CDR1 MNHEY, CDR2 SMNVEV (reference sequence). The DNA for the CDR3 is TGTGCCAGCAGGGCCGTACCCACAGGTGTAACCTACGAGCAGTACTTC. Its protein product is CASRAVPTGVTYEQYF.

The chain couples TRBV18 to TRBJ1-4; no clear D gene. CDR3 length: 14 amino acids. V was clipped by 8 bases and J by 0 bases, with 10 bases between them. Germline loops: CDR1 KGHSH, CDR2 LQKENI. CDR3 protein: CASRTPATNEKLFF. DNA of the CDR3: TGTGCCAGCAGAACACCCGCAACTAATGAAAAACTGTTTTTT.

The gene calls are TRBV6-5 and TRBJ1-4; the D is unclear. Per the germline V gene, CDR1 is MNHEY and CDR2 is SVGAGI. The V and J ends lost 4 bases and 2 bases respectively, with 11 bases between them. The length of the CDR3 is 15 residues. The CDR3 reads CASSSTGFTNEKLFF. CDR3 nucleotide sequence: TGTGCCAGCAGTTCGACGGGATTCACTAATGAAAAACTGTTTTTT.

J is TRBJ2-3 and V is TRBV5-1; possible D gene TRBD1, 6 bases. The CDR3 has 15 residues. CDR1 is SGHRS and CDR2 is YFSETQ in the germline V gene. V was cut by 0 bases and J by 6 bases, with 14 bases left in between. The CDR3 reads CASSLVGALGDTQYF. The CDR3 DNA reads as TGCGCCAGCAGCTTGGTGGGGGCTCTTGGGGATACGCAGTATTTT.

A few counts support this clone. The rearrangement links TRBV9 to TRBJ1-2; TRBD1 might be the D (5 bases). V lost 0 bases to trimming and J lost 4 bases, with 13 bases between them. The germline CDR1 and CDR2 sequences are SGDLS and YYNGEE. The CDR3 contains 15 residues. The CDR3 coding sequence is TGTGCCAGCAGCGTAGGTCTCAGGGCAGGCTATGGCTACACCTTC. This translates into CASSVGLRAGYGYTF.

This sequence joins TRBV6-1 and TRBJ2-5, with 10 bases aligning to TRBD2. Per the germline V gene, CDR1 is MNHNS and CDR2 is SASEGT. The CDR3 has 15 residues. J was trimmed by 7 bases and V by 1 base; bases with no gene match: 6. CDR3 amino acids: CASSEETSGRRTQYF. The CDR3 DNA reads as TGTGCCAGCAGTGAAGAGACTAGCGGGCGCAGGACCCAGTACTTC.

DNA for the CDR3: TGTGCCAGCAGCTTATCGTATTGGTCACTCACAGATACGCAGTATTTT. It encodes CASSLSYWSLTDTQYF. The chain joins TRBV7-6 to TRBJ2-3, with D uncertain. V lost 2 bases, J lost 2 bases, and 14 bases lay in between. The CDR3 consists of 16 residues. The germline V gene has CDR1 SGHVS and CDR2 FNYEAQ.

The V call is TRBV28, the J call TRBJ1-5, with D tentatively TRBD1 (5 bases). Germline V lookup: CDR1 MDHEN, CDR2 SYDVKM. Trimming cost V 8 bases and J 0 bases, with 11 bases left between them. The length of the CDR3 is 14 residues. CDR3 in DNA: TGTGCCAGCCAGGGAATTGATAGCAATCAGCCCCAGCATTTT. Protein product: CASQGIDSNQPQHF. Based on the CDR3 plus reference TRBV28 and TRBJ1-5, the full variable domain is DVKVTQSSRYLVKRTGEKVFLECVQDMDHENMFWYRQDPGLGLRLIYFSYDVKMKEKGDIPEGYSVSREKKERFSLILESASTNQTSMYLCASQGIDSNQPQHFGDGTRLSIL.

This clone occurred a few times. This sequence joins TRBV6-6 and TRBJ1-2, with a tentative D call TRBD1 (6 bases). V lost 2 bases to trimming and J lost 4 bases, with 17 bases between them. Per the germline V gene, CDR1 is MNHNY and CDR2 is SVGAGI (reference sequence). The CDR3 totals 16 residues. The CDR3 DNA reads TGTGCCAGCAGTTACGGCTGGGGGCTAAGTCGCTATGGCTACACCTTC. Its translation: CASSYGWGLSRYGYTF.

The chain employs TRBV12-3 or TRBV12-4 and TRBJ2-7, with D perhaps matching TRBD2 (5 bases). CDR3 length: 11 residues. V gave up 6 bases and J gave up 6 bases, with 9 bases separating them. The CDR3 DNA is TGTGCCAGCAGCCGACGGGGCGAGCAGTACTTC. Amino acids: CASSRRGEQYF.

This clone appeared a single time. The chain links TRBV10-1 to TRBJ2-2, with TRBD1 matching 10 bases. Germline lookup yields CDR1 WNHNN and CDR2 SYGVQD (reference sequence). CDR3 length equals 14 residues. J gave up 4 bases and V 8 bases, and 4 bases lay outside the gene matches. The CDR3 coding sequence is TGCGCCAGCGGGGGACAGGGGTCCACCGGGGAGCTGTTTTTT. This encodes CASGGQGSTGELFF.

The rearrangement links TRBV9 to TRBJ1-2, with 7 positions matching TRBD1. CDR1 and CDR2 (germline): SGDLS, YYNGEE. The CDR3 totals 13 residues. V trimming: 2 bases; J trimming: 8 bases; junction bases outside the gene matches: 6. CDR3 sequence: CASSVHRGRGYTF. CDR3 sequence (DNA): TGTGCCAGCAGCGTGCACAGGGGTAGAGGCTACACCTTC.

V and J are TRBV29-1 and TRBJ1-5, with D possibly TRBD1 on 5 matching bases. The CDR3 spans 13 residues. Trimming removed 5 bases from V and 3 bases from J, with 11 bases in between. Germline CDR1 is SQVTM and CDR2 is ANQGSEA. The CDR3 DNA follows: TGCAGCGTTTCCTGGGACTTCAATCAGCCCCAGCATTTT. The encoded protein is CSVSWDFNQPQHF. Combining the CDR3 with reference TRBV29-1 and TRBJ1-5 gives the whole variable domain SAVISQKPSRDICQRGTSLTIQCQVDSQVTMMFWYRQQPGQSLTLIATANQGSEATYESGFVIDKFPISRPNLTFSTLTVSNMSPEDSSIYLCSVSWDFNQPQHFGDGTRLSIL.